The 11 T cell receptor beta chains listed next were all sequenced from one sample in a study of blood T cell repertoires in COVID-19. Sequencing used immunoSEQ multiplex PCR; TCRdb keeps in-frame clones, though not all of them. Seen here are under 150,000 clones, 85% observed once, and the top ten hold 6.2%. Sequencing was performed on PBMCs or T cells enriched from blood (not recorded which). All receptors come from a woman aged 40-49 years who had recovered from COVID-19.

CDR3 sequence: CASSPLWNTGSGNTIYF. In nucleotides, the CDR3 is TGTGCCAGCAGCCCACTGTGGAACACAGGCTCTGGAAACACCATATATTTT. The chain recombines TRBV21-1 with TRBJ1-3; whether TRBD1, the table's D call, matches the DNA was not checked. TRBV21-1 constitutes a pseudogene. This CDR3 has 17 amino acids.

The rearrangement links TRBV6-5 to TRBJ2-1, with D tentatively TRBD2 (6 bases). Germline assignment: CDR1 MNHEY and CDR2 SVGAGI. The CDR3 runs 15 residues. Between the trimmed V and J ends, which lost 4 bases and 0 bases, there was a span of 10 bases. The CDR3 DNA is TGTGCCAGCAGTTGGGACTTTAACTCCTACAATGAGCAGTTCTTC. This translates into CASSWDFNSYNEQFF.

This chain joins TRBV10-2 and TRBJ2-2, with a tentative D call TRBD1 (6 bases). The CDR3 spans 15 residues. V lost 2 bases and J 3 bases, leaving 10 bases between the germline ends. Per the germline V gene, CDR1 is WSHSY and CDR2 is SAAADI. Here the CDR3 DNA reads TGCGCCAGCAGTGAGCTGGGGGCGGACACCGGGGAGCTGTTTTTT. It specifies CASSELGADTGELFF.

V gene TRBV7-6 combines with J gene TRBJ2-1, with D tentatively TRBD2 (6 bases). Trimming pared 1 base from V and 5 bases from J, leaving 21 bases between. Germline V gene lookup returns CDR1 SGHVS and CDR2 FNYEAQ. This CDR3 spans 18 amino acids. CDR3 coding DNA: TGTGCCAGCAGCTTAGTGACATCCCCTGAATGGGGGGACAATGAGCAGTTCTTC. Its translation is CASSLVTSPEWGDNEQFF.

The chain uses TRBV4-1 and TRBJ2-7; D is undetermined. The CDR3 consists of 15 residues. The V gene's germline CDR1 is MGHRA and CDR2 YSYEKL. V was shortened by 3 bases and J by 4 bases, with 16 bases between the two germline ends. CDR3 sequence (DNA): TGCGCCAGCAGCCAGCGCGACGGCGCGGCGTACGAGCAGTACTTC. Residues: CASSQRDGAAYEQYF.

V gene TRBV3-1 (or the pseudogene TRBV3-2) combines with J gene TRBJ1-2, with 10 bases that match TRBD1. The germline V gene encodes CDR1 LGHDT and CDR2 YNNKEL (reference sequence). This CDR3 spans 15 amino acids. J lost 5 bases, V lost 4 bases, and 7 bases had no gene match. The CDR3 coding sequence is TGTGCCAGCAGCCCTACTTGGACAGGGGGGTATGGCTACACCTTC. Its protein product is CASSPTWTGGYGYTF.

This clone was detected a few times. V is TRBV9 and J is TRBJ2-2; 11 bases are shared with TRBD2. The CDR3 extends over 16 amino acids. Germline loops: CDR1 SGDLS, CDR2 YYNGEE. Trimming removed 6 bases from V and 4 bases from J; junction bases left unmatched: 8. The DNA of the CDR3 is TGTGCCAGCAACGAGCTAGCGGGAGGCGCCACCGGGGAGCTGTTTTTT. The encoded protein is CASNELAGGATGELFF.

This sequence joins TRBV9 and TRBJ2-1, with 7 positions matching TRBD2. The CDR3 contains 16 residues. The germline CDR1 and CDR2 sequences are SGDLS and YYNGEE. With V trimmed by 0 bases and J by 3 bases, 6 bases remained unmatched. CDR3 sequence (DNA): TGTGCCAGCAGCGTAGGAAGCGGGGCCTACTACAATGAGCAGTTCTTC. Translation gives CASSVGSGAYYNEQFF.

The chain has TRBV6-5 and TRBJ2-3, with D possibly matching TRBD1 (6 bases). Trimming cost V 6 bases and J 3 bases, with 10 bases left between them. This CDR3 has 13 amino acids. The germline V gene has CDR1 MNHEY and CDR2 SVGAGI. The CDR3 loop reads CASSRGKTDTQYF. CDR3 nucleotide sequence: TGTGCCAGCAGCAGGGGTAAAACAGATACGCAGTATTTT.

The chain couples TRBV30 to TRBJ1-4; 8 bases agree with TRBD1. From germline, CDR1 is GTSNPN and CDR2 SVGIG (reference sequence). V lost 0 bases and J lost 7; bases outside the gene matches: 7. This CDR3 has 15 amino acids. The chain's CDR3 is CAWSVAGGGGEKLFF. CDR3 nucleotides: TGTGCCTGGAGTGTGGCAGGGGGCGGAGGTGAAAAACTGTTTTTT.

The chain links TRBV5-4 to TRBJ2-3; 11 bases fit TRBD1. The CDR3 loop spans 16 amino acids. J gave up 5 bases and V 2 bases, and 7 bases lay outside the gene matches. Germline V gives CDR1 SGHNT, CDR2 YYREEE (reference sequence). CDR3 residues: CASSLAGQGAVDTQYF. CDR3 coding DNA: TGTGCCAGCAGCTTAGCAGGACAGGGGGCGGTAGATACGCAGTATTTT.